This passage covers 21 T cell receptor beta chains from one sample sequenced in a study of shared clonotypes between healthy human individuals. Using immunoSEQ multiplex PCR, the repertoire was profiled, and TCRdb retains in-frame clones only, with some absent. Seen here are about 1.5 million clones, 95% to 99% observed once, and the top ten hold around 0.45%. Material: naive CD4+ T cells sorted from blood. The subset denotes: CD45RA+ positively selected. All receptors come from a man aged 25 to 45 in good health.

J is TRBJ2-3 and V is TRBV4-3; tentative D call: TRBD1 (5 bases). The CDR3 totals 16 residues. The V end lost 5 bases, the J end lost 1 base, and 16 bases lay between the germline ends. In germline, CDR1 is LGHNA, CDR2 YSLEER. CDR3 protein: CASSGGQGSGTDTQYF. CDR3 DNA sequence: TGCGCCAGCAGCGGCGGTCAGGGTAGTGGCACAGATACGCAGTATTTT.

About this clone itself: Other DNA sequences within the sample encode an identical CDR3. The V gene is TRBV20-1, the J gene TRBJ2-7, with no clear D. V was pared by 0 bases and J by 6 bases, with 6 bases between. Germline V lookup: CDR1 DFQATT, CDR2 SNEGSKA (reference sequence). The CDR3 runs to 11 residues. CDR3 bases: TGCAGTGCTAGAGATCGGTCCGAGCAGTACTTC. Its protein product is CSARDRSEQYF.

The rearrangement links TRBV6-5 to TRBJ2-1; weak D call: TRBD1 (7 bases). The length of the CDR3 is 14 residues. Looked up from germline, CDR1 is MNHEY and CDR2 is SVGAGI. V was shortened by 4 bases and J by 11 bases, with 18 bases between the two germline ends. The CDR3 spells CASSSGTVTSQQFF. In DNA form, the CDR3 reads TGTGCCAGCAGTTCCGGGACAGTAACTAGCCAGCAGTTCTTC.

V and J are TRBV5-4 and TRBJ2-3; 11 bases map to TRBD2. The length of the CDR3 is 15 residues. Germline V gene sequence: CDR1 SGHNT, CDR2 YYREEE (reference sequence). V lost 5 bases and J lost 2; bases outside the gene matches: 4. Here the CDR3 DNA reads TGTGCCAGCAGACCTAGCGGGGGGATCACAGATACGCAGTATTTT. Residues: CASRPSGGITDTQYF.

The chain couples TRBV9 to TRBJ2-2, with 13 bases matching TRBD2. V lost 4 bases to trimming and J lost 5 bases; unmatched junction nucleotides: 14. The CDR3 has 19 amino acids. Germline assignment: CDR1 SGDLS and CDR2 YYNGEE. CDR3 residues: CASSLQGLAGRPGTGELFF. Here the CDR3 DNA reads TGTGCCAGCAGCCTACAGGGACTAGCGGGACGCCCGGGGACCGGGGAGCTGTTTTTT.

Here the CDR3 reads CASSDAGQQETQYF. In DNA form, the CDR3 reads TGTGCCAGTAGTGATGCGGGACAGCAAGAGACCCAGTACTTC. The chain combines TRBV19 with TRBJ2-5; weak D call: TRBD1 (7 bases). V was pared by 5 bases and J by 2 bases, with 12 bases between. The germline V gene encodes CDR1 LNHDA and CDR2 SQIVND (reference sequence). The CDR3 has 14 amino acids. Combining the CDR3 with reference TRBV19 and TRBJ2-5 gives the whole variable domain DGGITQSPKYLFRKEGQNVTLSCEQNLNHDAMYWYRQDPGQGLRLIYYSQIVNDFQKGDIAEGYSVSREKKESFPLTVTSAQKNPTAFYLCASSDAGQQETQYFGPGTRLLVL.

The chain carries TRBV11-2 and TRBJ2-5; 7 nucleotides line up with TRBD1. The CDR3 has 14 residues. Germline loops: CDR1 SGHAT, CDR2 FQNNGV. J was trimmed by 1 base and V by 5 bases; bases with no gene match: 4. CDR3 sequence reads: CASSKGTVQETQYF. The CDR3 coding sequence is TGTGCCAGCAGCAAGGGGACAGTCCAAGAGACCCAGTACTTC.

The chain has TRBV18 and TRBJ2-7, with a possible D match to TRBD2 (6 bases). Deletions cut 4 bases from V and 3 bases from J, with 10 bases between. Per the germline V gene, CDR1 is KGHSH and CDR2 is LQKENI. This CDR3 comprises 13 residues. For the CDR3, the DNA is TGTGCCAGCTCACTACGGGACTTCTACGAGCAGTACTTC. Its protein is CASSLRDFYEQYF.

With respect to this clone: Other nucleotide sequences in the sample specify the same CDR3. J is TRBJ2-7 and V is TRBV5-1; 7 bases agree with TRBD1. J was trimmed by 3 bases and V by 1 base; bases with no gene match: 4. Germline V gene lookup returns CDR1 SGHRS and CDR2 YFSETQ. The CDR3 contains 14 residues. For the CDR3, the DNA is TGCGCCAGCAGCTTGACAGGGGTGAACTACGAGCAGTACTTC. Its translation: CASSLTGVNYEQYF.

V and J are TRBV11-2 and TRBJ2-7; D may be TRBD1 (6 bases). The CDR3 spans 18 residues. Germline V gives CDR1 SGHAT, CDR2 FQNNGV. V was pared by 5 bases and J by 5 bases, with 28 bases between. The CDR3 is CASSLIARWDIWRHEQYF. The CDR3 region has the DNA TGTGCCAGCAGCCTCATAGCCCGCTGGGACATTTGGCGGCACGAGCAGTACTTC.

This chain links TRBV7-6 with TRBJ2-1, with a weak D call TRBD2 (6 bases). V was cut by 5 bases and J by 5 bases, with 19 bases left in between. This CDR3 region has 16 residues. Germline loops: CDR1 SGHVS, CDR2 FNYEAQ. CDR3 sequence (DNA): TGTGCCAGCAGCGGGGCCGGAGGGAGTGAGGACAATGAGCAGTTCTTC. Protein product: CASSGAGGSEDNEQFF.

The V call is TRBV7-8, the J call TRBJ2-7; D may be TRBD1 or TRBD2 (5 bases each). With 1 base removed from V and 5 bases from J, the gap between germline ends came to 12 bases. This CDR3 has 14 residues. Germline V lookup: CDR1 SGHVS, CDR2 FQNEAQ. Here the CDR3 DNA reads TGTGCCAGCAGCTTAGGTTGGCAGGGAGACGAGCAGTACTTC. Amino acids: CASSLGWQGDEQYF. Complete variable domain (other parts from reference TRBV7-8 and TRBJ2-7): GAGVSQSPRYKVAKRGQDVALRCDPISGHVSLFWYQQALGQGPEFLTYFQNEAQLDKSGLPSDRFFAERPEGSVSTLKIQRTQQEDSAVYLCASSLGWQGDEQYFGPGTRLTVT.

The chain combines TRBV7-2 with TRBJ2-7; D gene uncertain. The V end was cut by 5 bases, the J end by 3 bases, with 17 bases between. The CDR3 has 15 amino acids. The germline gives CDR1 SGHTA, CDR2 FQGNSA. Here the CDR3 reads CASSLRKAARYEQYF. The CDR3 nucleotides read TGTGCCAGCAGCCTTCGTAAGGCGGCCCGCTACGAGCAGTACTTC.

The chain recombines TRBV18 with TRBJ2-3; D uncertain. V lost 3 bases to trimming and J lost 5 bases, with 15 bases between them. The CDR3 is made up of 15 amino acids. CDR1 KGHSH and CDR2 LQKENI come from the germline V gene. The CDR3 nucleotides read TGTGCCAGCTCACCCCAGCGTCTAGTGGGAGATACGCAGTATTTT. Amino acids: CASSPQRLVGDTQYF.

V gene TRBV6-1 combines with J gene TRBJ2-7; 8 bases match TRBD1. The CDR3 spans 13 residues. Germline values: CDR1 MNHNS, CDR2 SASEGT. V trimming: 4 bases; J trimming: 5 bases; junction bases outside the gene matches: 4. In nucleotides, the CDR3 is TGTGCCAGCAGTGCGGACAGGGAGGACGAGCAGTACTTC. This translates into CASSADREDEQYF.

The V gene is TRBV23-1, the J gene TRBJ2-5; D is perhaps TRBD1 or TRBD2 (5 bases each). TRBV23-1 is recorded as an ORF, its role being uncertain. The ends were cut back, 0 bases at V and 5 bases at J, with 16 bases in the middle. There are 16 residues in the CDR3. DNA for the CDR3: TGCGCCAGCAGTCAATCATGGTTCCGGGACGGGGAGACCCAGTACTTC. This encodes CASSQSWFRDGETQYF.

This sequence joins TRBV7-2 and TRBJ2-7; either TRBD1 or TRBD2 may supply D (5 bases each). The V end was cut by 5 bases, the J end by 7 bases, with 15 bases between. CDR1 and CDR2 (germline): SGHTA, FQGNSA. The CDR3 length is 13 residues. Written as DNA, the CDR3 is TGTGCCAGCAGCCGGGACCTTCGGGGAGAGCAGTACTTC. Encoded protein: CASSRDLRGEQYF. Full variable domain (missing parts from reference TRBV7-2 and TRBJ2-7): GAGVSQSPSNKVTEKGKDVELRCDPISGHTALYWYRQSLGQGLEFLIYFQGNSAPDKSGLPSDRFSAERTGGSVSTLTIQRTQQEDSAVYLCASSRDLRGEQYFGPGTRLTVT.

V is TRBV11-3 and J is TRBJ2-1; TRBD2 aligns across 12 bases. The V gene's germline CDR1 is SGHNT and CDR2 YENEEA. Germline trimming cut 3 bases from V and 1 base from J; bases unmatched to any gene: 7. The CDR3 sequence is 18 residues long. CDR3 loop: CASSLGLAGGKSYNEQFF. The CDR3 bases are TGTGCCAGCAGCTTGGGGCTAGCGGGAGGGAAATCCTACAATGAGCAGTTCTTC.

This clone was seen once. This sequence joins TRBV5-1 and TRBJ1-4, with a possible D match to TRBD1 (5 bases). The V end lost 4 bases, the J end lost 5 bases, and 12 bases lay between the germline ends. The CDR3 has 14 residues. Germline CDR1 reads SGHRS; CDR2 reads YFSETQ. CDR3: CASSQGGTNEKLFF. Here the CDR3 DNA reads TGCGCCAGCAGCCAGGGAGGAACGAATGAAAAACTGTTTTTT.

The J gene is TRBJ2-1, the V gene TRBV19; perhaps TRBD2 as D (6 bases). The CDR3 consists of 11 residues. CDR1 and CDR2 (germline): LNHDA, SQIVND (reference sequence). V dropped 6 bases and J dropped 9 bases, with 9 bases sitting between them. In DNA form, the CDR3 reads TGTGCCAGTAGGGAGGGGTCTGAGCAGTTCTTC. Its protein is CASREGSEQFF.

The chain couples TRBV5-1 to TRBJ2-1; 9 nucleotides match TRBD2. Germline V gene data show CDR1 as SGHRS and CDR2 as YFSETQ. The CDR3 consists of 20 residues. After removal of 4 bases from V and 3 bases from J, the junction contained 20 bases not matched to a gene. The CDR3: CASSTPATSGNYDNYNEQFF. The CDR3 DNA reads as TGCGCCAGCAGCACCCCCGCGACTAGCGGTAACTACGACAACTACAATGAGCAGTTCTTC. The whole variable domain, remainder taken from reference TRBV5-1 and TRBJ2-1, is KAGVTQTPRYLIKTRGQQVTLSCSPISGHRSVSWYQQTPGQGLQFLFEYFSETQRNKGNFPGRFSGRQFSNSRSEMNVSTLELGDSALYLCASSTPATSGNYDNYNEQFFGPGTRLTVL.